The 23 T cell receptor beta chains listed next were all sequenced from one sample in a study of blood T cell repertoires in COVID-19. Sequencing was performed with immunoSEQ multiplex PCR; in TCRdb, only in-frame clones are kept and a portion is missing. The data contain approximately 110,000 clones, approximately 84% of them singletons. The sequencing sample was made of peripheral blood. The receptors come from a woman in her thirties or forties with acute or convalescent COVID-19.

As DNA, the CDR3 is TGTGCCAGCAGCCAAGATATAGGGGTGACTGAAGCTTTCTTT. Translation gives CASSQDIGVTEAFF. The chain employs TRBV3-1 (or the pseudogene TRBV3-2) and TRBJ1-1; D may be TRBD1 (5 bases). V was cut by 0 bases and J by 5 bases, with 10 bases left in between. The CDR3 length is 14 residues. Germline values: CDR1 LGHDT, CDR2 YNNKEL (reference sequence).

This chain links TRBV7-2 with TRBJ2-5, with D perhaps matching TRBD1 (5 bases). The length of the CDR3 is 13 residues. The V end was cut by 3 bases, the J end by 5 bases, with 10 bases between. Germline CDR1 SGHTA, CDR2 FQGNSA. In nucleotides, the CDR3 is TGTGCCAGCAGCTTCAGGGTTGGGGAGACCCAGTACTTC. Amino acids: CASSFRVGETQYF.

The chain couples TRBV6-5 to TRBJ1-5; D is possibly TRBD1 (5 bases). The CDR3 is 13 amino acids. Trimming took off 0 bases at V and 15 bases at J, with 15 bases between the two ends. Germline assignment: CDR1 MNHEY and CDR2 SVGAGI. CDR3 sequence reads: CASSYSRTTGRHF. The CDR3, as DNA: TGTGCCAGCAGTTACTCGAGGACAACCGGGCGGCATTTT.

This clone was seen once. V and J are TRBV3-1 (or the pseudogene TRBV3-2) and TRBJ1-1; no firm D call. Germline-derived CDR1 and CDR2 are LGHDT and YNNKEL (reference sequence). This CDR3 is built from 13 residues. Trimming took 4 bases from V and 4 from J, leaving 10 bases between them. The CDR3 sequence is CASSRFSRTEAFF. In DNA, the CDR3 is TGTGCCAGCAGCCGTTTCTCTCGCACTGAAGCTTTCTTT.

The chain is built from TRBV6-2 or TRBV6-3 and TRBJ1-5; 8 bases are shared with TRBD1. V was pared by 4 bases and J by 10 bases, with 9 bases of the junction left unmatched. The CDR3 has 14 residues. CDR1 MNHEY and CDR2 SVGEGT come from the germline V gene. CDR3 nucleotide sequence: TGTGCCAGCAGTTGGTTAGGACAGGGACATCCCCAGCATTTT. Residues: CASSWLGQGHPQHF.

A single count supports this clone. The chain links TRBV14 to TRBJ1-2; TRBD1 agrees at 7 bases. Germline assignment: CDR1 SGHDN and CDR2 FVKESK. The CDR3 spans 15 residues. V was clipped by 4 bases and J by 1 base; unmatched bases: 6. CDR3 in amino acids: CASSPTGAFNYGYTF. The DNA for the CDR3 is TGTGCCAGCAGCCCCACAGGGGCCTTTAACTATGGCTACACCTTC.

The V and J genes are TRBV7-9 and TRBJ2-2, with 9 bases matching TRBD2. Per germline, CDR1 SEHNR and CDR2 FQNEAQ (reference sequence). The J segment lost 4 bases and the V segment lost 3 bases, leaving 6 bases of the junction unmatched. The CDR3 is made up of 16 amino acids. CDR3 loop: CASSFLAGHITGELFF. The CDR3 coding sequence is TGTGCCAGCAGCTTCCTAGCGGGGCATATCACCGGGGAGCTGTTTTTT.

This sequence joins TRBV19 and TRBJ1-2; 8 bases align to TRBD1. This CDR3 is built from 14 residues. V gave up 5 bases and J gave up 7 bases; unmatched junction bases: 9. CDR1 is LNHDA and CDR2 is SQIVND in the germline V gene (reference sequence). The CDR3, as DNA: TGTGCCAGTAGTGCGTCGGACAGGGCTATTGGCTACACCTTC. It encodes CASSASDRAIGYTF.

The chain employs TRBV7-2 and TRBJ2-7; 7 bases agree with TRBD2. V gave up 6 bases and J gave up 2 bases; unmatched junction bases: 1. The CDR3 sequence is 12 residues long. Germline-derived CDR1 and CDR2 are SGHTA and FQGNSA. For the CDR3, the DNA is TGTGCCAGCAGGGGGGGGACCTACGAGCAGTACTTC. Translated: CASRGGTYEQYF.

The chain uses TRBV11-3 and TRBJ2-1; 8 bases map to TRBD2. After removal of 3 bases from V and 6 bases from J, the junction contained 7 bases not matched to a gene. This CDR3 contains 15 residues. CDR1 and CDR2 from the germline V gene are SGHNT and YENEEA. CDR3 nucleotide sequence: TGTGCCAGCAGCTTTAGCGGGGCGGGCATCAATGAGCAGTTCTTC. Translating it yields CASSFSGAGINEQFF.

CDR3 in DNA: TGTGCCAGCAGCCAGGCAGGGGGCACTGAAGCTTTCTTT. This gives the protein CASSQAGGTEAFF. The chain employs TRBV14 and TRBJ1-1; TRBD1 matches at 7 bases. This CDR3 region has 13 residues. V dropped 3 bases and J dropped 4; count of bases not matched to a gene: 2. Germline CDR1 SGHDN, CDR2 FVKESK.

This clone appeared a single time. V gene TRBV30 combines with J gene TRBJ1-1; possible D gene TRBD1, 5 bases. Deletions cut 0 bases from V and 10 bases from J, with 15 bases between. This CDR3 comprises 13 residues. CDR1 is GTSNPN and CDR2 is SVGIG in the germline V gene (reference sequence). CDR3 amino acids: CAWSVRIGGGAFF. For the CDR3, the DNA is TGTGCCTGGAGTGTACGGATTGGGGGGGGAGCTTTCTTT.

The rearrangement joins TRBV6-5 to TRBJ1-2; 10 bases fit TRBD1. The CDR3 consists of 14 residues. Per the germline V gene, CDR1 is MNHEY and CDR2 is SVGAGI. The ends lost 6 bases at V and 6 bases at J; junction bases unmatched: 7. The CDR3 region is CASRTTGQGNGYTF. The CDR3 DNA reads TGTGCCAGCAGAACAACGGGACAGGGGAATGGCTACACCTTC.

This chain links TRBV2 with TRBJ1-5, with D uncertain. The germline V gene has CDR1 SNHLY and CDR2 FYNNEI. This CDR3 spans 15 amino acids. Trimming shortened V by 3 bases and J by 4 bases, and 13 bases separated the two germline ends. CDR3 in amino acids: CASSDGNRINQPQHF. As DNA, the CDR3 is TGTGCCAGCAGTGACGGGAACCGGATAAATCAGCCCCAGCATTTT. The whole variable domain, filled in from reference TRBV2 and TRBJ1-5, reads EPEVTQTPSHQVTQMGQEVILRCVPISNHLYFYWYRQILGQKVEFLVSFYNNEISEKSEIFDDQFSVERPDGSNFTLKIRSTKLEDSAMYFCASSDGNRINQPQHFGDGTRLSIL.

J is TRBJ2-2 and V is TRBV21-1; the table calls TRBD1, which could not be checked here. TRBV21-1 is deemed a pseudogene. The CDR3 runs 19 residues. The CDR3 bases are TGTGCCAGCAGCAAACCCCGGGACAGGGGTTTTCCGAACACCGGGGAGCTGTTTTTT. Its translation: CASSKPRDRGFPNTGELFF.

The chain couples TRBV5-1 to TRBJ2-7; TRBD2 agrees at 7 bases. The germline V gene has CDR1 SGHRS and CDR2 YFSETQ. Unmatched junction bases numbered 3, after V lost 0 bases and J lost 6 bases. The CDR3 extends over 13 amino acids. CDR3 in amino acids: CASSLAGRGEQYF. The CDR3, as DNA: TGCGCCAGCAGCTTGGCTGGGAGGGGCGAGCAGTACTTC.

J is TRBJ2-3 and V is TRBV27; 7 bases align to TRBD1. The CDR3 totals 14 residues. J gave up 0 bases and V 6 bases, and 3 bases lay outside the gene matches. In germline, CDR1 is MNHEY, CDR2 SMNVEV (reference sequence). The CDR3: CASSLRGSTDTQYF. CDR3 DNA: TGTGCCAGCAGCCTCAGGGGGAGCACAGATACGCAGTATTTT.

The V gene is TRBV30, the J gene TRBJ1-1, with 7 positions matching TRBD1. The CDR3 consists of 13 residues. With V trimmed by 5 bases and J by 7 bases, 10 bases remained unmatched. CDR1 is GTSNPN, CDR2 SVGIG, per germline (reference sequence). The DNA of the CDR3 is TGTGCCTGGGGACAGGTTGGGACAGTTGAAGCTTTCTTT. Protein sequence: CAWGQVGTVEAFF.

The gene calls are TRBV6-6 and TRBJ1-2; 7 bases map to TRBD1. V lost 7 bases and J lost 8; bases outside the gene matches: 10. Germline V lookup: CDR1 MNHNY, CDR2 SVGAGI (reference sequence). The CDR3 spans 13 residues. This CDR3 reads CASKGTDDGGYTF. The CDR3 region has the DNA TGTGCCAGCAAGGGGACAGACGATGGGGGCTACACCTTC.

CDR3 in DNA: TGTGCCAGCAGTGACCAGGTTTCAGATACGCAGTATTTT. Protein product: CASSDQVSDTQYF. The gene calls are TRBV2 and TRBJ2-3; D call uncertain. V was trimmed by 3 bases and J by 4 bases, leaving 8 bases between them. This CDR3 is 13 amino acids long. Germline loops: CDR1 SNHLY, CDR2 FYNNEI.

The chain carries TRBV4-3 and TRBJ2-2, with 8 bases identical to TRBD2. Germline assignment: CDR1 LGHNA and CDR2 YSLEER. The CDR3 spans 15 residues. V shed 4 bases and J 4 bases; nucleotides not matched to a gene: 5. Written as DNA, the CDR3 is TGCGCCAGCAGCCGAAGCGGGGGTGGCACCGGGGAGCTGTTTTTT. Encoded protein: CASSRSGGGTGELFF.

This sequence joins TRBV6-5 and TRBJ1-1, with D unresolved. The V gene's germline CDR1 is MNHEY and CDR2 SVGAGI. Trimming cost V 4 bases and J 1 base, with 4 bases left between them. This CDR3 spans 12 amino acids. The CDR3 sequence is CASSSRNTEAFF. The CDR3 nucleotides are TGTGCCAGCAGTTCCAGGAACACTGAAGCTTTCTTT.

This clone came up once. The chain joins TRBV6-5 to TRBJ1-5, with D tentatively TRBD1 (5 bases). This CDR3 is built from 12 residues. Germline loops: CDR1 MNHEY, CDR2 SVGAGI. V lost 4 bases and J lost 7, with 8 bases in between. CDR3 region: CASSSDSQPQHF. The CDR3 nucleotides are TGTGCCAGCAGTTCCGACAGCCAGCCCCAGCATTTT.